The T cell receptor beta chain described here comes from a study of blood T cell repertoires in COVID-19. In the study overall: Specimens from acute and convalescent COVID-19 originated in the United States, Italy and Spain. PBMCs, B-cell-depleted T cells, or T cells provided the cDNA or gDNA that made up the material.

This CDR3 has 14 residues. The germline V gene has CDR1 MNHEY and CDR2 SVGAGI. Trimming took off 9 bases at V and 0 bases at J, with 15 bases between the two ends. Sequencing used immunoSEQ multiplex PCR; TCRdb keeps in-frame clones, though not all of them. This table has fewer than 40,000 clones, about 82% appearing once. The sequencing sample was made of peripheral blood. This chain links TRBV6-5 with TRBJ2-7; possible D gene TRBD1, 6 bases. The receptor's source is a human donor in a cohort sampled during active COVID-19. CDR3 region: CASERTALSYEQYF. CDR3 DNA sequence: TGTGCCAGTGAACGGACAGCTCTCTCCTACGAGCAGTACTTC.